These T cell receptor beta chains were read from a single sample in a study of cytomegalovirus exposure and HLA in healthy donors. This table comes from immunoSEQ multiplex PCR, and its TCRdb copy is limited to in-frame clones, with some not included. The sample consists of tens of thousands of clones, 78% of them appearing once. Sequencing was performed on PBMCs. These receptors all come from a man aged 40-49 years in good health and CMV-seronegative. CDR3s include the opening cysteine and the closing phenylalanine or tryptophan. The D gene is left open where the match is weak. Some rows mark clone size as missing; the rest say once, few, many or name a class of expanded clone.

CDR3 length: 15
D gene: -
V gene: TRBV6-6
clone size: few
J gene: TRBJ1-5
CDR3 protein: CASSYAGYSNQPQHF
CDR3 DNA: TGTGCCAGCAGTTACGCAGGGTATAGCAATCAGCCCCAGCATTTT

CDR3 length: 15
D gene: -
V gene: TRBV6-5
clone size: once
J gene: TRBJ2-3
CDR3 protein: CASSYYSASTDTQSF
CDR3 DNA: TGTGCCAGCAGTTACTACTCGGCTAGCACAGATACGCAGTCTTTT

CDR3 length: 15
D gene: TRBD2
V gene: TRBV11-2
clone size: -
J gene: TRBJ2-1
CDR3 protein: CASRLGTSGYNEQFF
CDR3 DNA: TGTGCCAGCAGGCTCGGAACTAGCGGTTACAATGAGCAGTTCTTC

CDR3 length: 16
D gene: -
V gene: TRBV25-1
clone size: few
J gene: TRBJ2-7
CDR3 protein: CASSRSHGGFPYEQYF
CDR3 DNA: TGTGCCAGCAGTAGATCCCACGGGGGTTTCCCCTACGAGCAGTACTTC

CDR3 length: 13
D gene: -
V gene: TRBV29-1
clone size: once
J gene: TRBJ2-5
CDR3 protein: CSVPQGTGETQYF
CDR3 DNA: TGCAGCGTCCCTCAGGGTACGGGAGAGACCCAGTACTTC

CDR3 length: 15
D gene: -
V gene: TRBV4-1
clone size: -
J gene: TRBJ2-7
CDR3 protein: CASSQDMRGYYEQYF
CDR3 DNA: TGCGCCAGCAGCCAAGACATGCGGGGCTACTACGAGCAGTACTTC

CDR3 length: 15
D gene: -
V gene: TRBV27
clone size: -
J gene: TRBJ2-5
CDR3 protein: CASSLSGVGQETQYF
CDR3 DNA: TGTGCCAGCAGTTTATCCGGGGTGGGACAAGAGACCCAGTACTTC

CDR3 length: 15
D gene: TRBD2
V gene: TRBV5-1
clone size: -
J gene: TRBJ2-1
CDR3 protein: CASSFSGRTYNEQFF
CDR3 DNA: TGCGCCAGCAGTTTTAGCGGGAGGACCTACAATGAGCAGTTCTTC

CDR3 length: 12
D gene: TRBD2
V gene: TRBV6-5
clone size: -
J gene: TRBJ2-1
CDR3 protein: CASLSGIGEQFF
CDR3 DNA: TGTGCCAGTCTTAGCGGGATCGGTGAGCAGTTCTTC

CDR3 length: 15
D gene: TRBD2
V gene: TRBV18
clone size: -
J gene: TRBJ2-3
CDR3 protein: CASSTGLAGTDTQYF
CDR3 DNA: TGTGCCAGCTCAACCGGACTAGCGGGCACAGATACGCAGTATTTT